A single sample is the source of the 8 T cell receptor beta chains below, sequenced in a study of patients and donors after allogeneic stem cell transplantation. MiXCR was run by TCRdb on the RT-PCR reads, yielding one entry per CDR3 protein. The table has about 410,000 distinct CDR3 sequences, approximately 16% seen once; the top ten hold less than 9.5%. Sequenced input: blood, either unsorted or a sorted T cell fraction (not recorded which). The receptors here all came from a human donor who was either an allogeneic HSCT recipient or a stem cell or donor lymphocyte infusion donor (not recorded which). It is not recorded whose cells these are; they may come from a transplant donor.

The rearrangement joins TRBV9 to TRBJ1-6, with D uncertain. V shed 9 bases and J shed 10 bases, with 17 bases lying between them. The CDR3 loop spans 13 amino acids. Looked up from germline, CDR1 is SGDLS and CDR2 is YYNGEE. The DNA for the CDR3 is TGTGCCATCTGCCCCGAGGAGAGCTCACCCCTCCACTTT. It translates to CAICPEESSPLHF.

This clonotype was counted a few times. The chain combines TRBV5-1 with TRBJ1-1, with TRBD1 identical over 10 bases. Germline V gene sequence: CDR1 SGHRS, CDR2 YFSETQ. J gave up 0 bases and V 4 bases, and 6 bases lay outside the gene matches. The CDR3 has 16 residues. The CDR3 nucleotides read TGCGCCAGCAGCCCCACCGGGACAGGGGTGAACACTGAAGCTTTCTTT. Its protein product is CASSPTGTGVNTEAFF.

This clonotype appeared a few times. The chain is built from TRBV20-1 and TRBJ2-4; D assignment may be TRBD1 or TRBD2 (5 bases each). This CDR3 comprises 16 residues. CDR1 DFQATT and CDR2 SNEGSKA come from the germline V gene (reference sequence). The germline V and J ends were trimmed by 0 bases and 3 bases, with 15 bases remaining between them. CDR3 loop: CSARDIRDDYKNIQYF. The DNA for the CDR3 is TGCAGTGCTAGAGATATAAGGGACGACTACAAAAACATTCAGTACTTC.

This clonotype was seen many times. The chain recombines TRBV6-1 with TRBJ1-5; D call uncertain. CDR1 MNHNS and CDR2 SASEGT come from the germline V gene. The CDR3 covers 13 residues. V dropped 4 bases and J dropped 1 base, with 5 bases sitting between them. The CDR3 sequence is CASSVISNQPQHF. CDR3 nucleotides: TGTGCCAGCAGTGTCATAAGCAATCAGCCCCAGCATTTT.

V and J are TRBV6-5 and TRBJ2-2, with D unclear. Looked up from germline, CDR1 is MNHEY and CDR2 is SVGAGI. This CDR3 is built from 14 residues. Trimming cost V 1 base and J 1 base, with 4 bases left between them. CDR3 sequence: CASSYWKNTGELFF. CDR3 coding DNA: TGTGCCAGCAGTTACTGGAAGAACACCGGGGAGCTGTTTTTT.

This chain joins TRBV27 and TRBJ1-6, with TRBD1 matching over 7 bases. CDR1 MNHEY and CDR2 SMNVEV come from the germline V gene (reference sequence). The CDR3 has 16 residues. J was trimmed by 8 bases and V by 0 bases; bases with no gene match: 7. DNA of the CDR3: TGTGCCAGCAGTTTATCCCCGACAGGGAGGGATTCACCCCTCCACTTT. Protein: CASSLSPTGRDSPLHF.

In its sample, this clonotype was seen a few times. The chain combines TRBV14 with TRBJ2-7; D gene unclear. V was cut by 0 bases and J by 12 bases, with 12 bases left in between. The CDR3 loop spans 12 amino acids. Germline V gene sequence: CDR1 SGHDN, CDR2 FVKESK. CDR3: CASSQDRAKRYF. The CDR3 DNA reads TGTGCCAGCAGCCAAGACCGGGCAAAGCGGTACTTC.

This rearrangement joins TRBV7-9 to TRBJ1-6; D is uncertain. This CDR3 region has 14 residues. V was pared by 1 base and J by 10 bases, with 11 bases between. CDR1 is SEHNR and CDR2 is FQNEAQ in the germline V gene (reference sequence). The CDR3 protein is CASSLVALRSPLHF. The DNA of the CDR3 is TGTGCCAGCAGCTTAGTGGCCCTTCGGTCACCCCTCCACTTT.